The 32 T cell receptor beta chains below come from one sample, sequenced in a study of cytomegalovirus exposure and HLA in healthy donors. PCR was performed using 60 Vbeta and 13 Jbeta primers. Data came from immunoSEQ multiplex PCR; TCRdb stores just in-frame clones and leaves some out. The table shows more than 90,000 clones, with under 80% occurring only once. Sequencing was carried out using PBMCs. These receptors all stem from a man aged 40-50 years in good health and CMV-seronegative.

The chain combines TRBV6-5 with TRBJ2-2; 8 nucleotides match TRBD2. V lost 4 bases to trimming and J lost 4 bases; unmatched junction nucleotides: 8. Germline V gene lookup returns CDR1 MNHEY and CDR2 SVGAGI. The CDR3 extends over 16 amino acids. DNA for the CDR3: TGTGCCAGCAGTTCCGCTTGGCGGGAGGTCACCGGGGAGCTGTTTTTT. It is translated as CASSSAWREVTGELFF.

This sequence joins TRBV5-1 and TRBJ1-4, with TRBD1 matching 7 bases. CDR3 size: 15 residues. V was pared by 5 bases and J by 2 bases, with 6 bases of the junction left unmatched. CDR1 is SGHRS, CDR2 YFSETQ, per germline. CDR3 in DNA: TGCGCCAGCAGGACAGGGAGCCTCACTAATGAAAAACTGTTTTTT. Translated: CASRTGSLTNEKLFF.

V is TRBV7-2 and J is TRBJ2-5; TRBD2 might be the D (6 bases). The germline gives CDR1 SGHTA, CDR2 FQGNSA. The CDR3 is made up of 17 amino acids. The V end lost 5 bases, the J end lost 0 bases, and 19 bases lay between the germline ends. The CDR3 nucleotides are TGTGCCAGCAGCCTTAAATGGGGACGGGGGTACCAAGAGACCCAGTACTTC. Translating gives CASSLKWGRGYQETQYF.

The chain uses TRBV19 and TRBJ1-1, with D uncertain. The length of the CDR3 is 13 residues. Trimming left V 10 bases short and J 9 bases short, with 21 bases between. CDR1 is LNHDA and CDR2 is SQIVND in the germline V gene (reference sequence). The CDR3 region is CATLGRQLGKAFF. The CDR3 DNA reads as TGTGCCACATTGGGCAGACAACTCGGCAAAGCTTTCTTT.

The rearrangement uses TRBV28 and TRBJ2-1; 11 nucleotides agree with TRBD1. The CDR3 contains 15 residues. V trimming: 4 bases; J trimming: 6 bases; junction bases outside the gene matches: 5. The germline gives CDR1 MDHEN, CDR2 SYDVKM. The chain's CDR3 is CASSSPGQGGNEQFF. The DNA for the CDR3 is TGTGCCAGCAGTTCCCCGGGACAGGGGGGCAATGAGCAGTTCTTC.

The genes are TRBV7-9 and TRBJ2-1; D call uncertain. This CDR3 comprises 15 residues. Between the trimmed V and J ends, which lost 3 bases and 0 bases, there was a span of 9 bases. Germline V gives CDR1 SEHNR, CDR2 FQNEAQ (reference sequence). CDR3: CASSLMRSSYNEQFF. The CDR3 DNA reads TGTGCCAGCAGCTTGATGCGAAGCTCCTACAATGAGCAGTTCTTC.

CDR3 protein: CASTPAVGSNQPQHF. The CDR3 DNA follows: TGTGCCAGCACCCCCGCCGTTGGCAGCAATCAGCCCCAGCATTTT. J is TRBJ1-5 and V is TRBV7-2; D gene unclear. Trimming cost V 7 bases and J 1 base, with 14 bases left between them. The CDR3 runs 15 residues. Germline V gene data show CDR1 as SGHTA and CDR2 as FQGNSA.

The genes are TRBV6-6 and TRBJ1-5; weak D call: TRBD1 (6 bases). The germline V and J ends were trimmed by 2 bases and 7 bases, with 12 bases remaining between them. The CDR3 loop spans 14 amino acids. Germline CDR1 MNHNY, CDR2 SVGAGI (reference sequence). DNA of the CDR3: TGTGCCAGCAGTTACCGGGGGGGCGGCCAGCCCCAGCATTTT. Translation gives CASSYRGGGQPQHF.

This clone was observed a few times. This chain links TRBV13 with TRBJ2-3; D may be TRBD1 (6 bases). The V gene lost 3 bases and the J gene lost 0 bases, with 13 bases spanning the gap. CDR1 is PRHDT, CDR2 FYEKMQ, per germline (reference sequence). The CDR3 length is 16 residues. The CDR3 DNA is TGTGCCAGCAGCTTCTTGAGGGACACTAGCACAGATACGCAGTATTTT. It specifies CASSFLRDTSTDTQYF.

V and J are TRBV9 and TRBJ1-2; D possibly corresponds to TRBD1 (5 bases). This CDR3 is built from 12 residues. Trimming pared 7 bases from V and 1 base from J, leaving 8 bases between. Germline assignment: CDR1 SGDLS and CDR2 YYNGEE. The CDR3 DNA reads as TGTGCCAGCCTAGACAGTAACTATGGCTACACCTTC. It encodes CASLDSNYGYTF.

The chain uses TRBV4-1 and TRBJ2-1, with TRBD1 as a possible D gene (6 bases). CDR1 and CDR2 from the germline V gene are MGHRA and YSYEKL. Deletions cut 6 bases from V and 2 bases from J, with 17 bases between. The CDR3 length is 16 residues. The chain's CDR3 is CASRPGIGQTYNEQFF. The CDR3 coding sequence is TGCGCCAGCAGACCCGGAATCGGACAGACCTACAATGAGCAGTTCTTC.

The chain recombines TRBV19 with TRBJ2-2; 9 bases are a match to TRBD1. This CDR3 comprises 14 residues. Germline V CDR1 and CDR2: LNHDA, SQIVND (reference sequence). The junction had 8 bases not matched to a gene; V was cut back by 7 bases and J by 8 bases. The CDR3 DNA sequence: TGTGCCAGTACTATTGGACAGGGGTTAGGGGAGCTGTTTTTT. Translated, it gives CASTIGQGLGELFF.

This clone occurred a few times. The chain links TRBV4-3 to TRBJ2-7, with TRBD1 as a possible D gene (5 bases). This CDR3 spans 15 amino acids. Germline CDR1 LGHNA, CDR2 YSLEER. The V end lost 0 bases, the J end lost 1 base, and 10 bases lay between the germline ends. CDR3 in amino acids: CASSQDLGQSYEQYF. The CDR3 region has the DNA TGCGCCAGCAGCCAAGATCTGGGGCAGTCCTACGAGCAGTACTTC.

In this sample, this clone turned up once. This chain connects TRBV13 to TRBJ2-7; 13 nucleotides align to TRBD2. Germline V gene data show CDR1 as PRHDT and CDR2 as FYEKMQ (reference sequence). The CDR3 consists of 16 residues. V lost 0 bases to trimming and J lost 4 bases; unmatched junction nucleotides: 3. CDR3 DNA sequence: TGTGCCAGCAGCTTAGGGGGACTAGCGGGACAATACGAGCAGTACTTC. Translated: CASSLGGLAGQYEQYF.

The chain recombines TRBV7-2 with TRBJ2-5; 8 bases fit TRBD2. The CDR3 is 16 residues long. From germline, CDR1 is SGHTA and CDR2 FQGNSA. V shed 0 bases and J 5 bases; nucleotides not matched to a gene: 8. The chain's CDR3 is CASSLAGAGAWETQYF. In DNA, the CDR3 is TGTGCCAGCAGCTTAGCTGGAGCGGGGGCTTGGGAGACCCAGTACTTC.

The chain carries TRBV7-3 and TRBJ1-3, with D possibly matching TRBD1 (6 bases). The CDR3 length is 15 residues. Germline V gene lookup returns CDR1 SGHTA and CDR2 FQGTGA. V lost 0 bases to trimming and J lost 4 bases, with 10 bases between them. CDR3 region: CASSLTGDRGNTIYF. DNA for the CDR3: TGTGCCAGCAGCTTAACGGGAGACAGGGGAAACACCATATATTTT.

This clone came up a few times. The J gene is TRBJ2-7, the V gene TRBV9, with TRBD1 matching 9 bases. The CDR3 has 16 amino acids. Germline CDR1 and CDR2: SGDLS and YYNGEE. Trimming cost V 0 bases and J 5 bases; bases outside gene matches: 9. For the CDR3, the DNA is TGTGCCAGCAGCGTAGCTATTGGGACAGGGAATAACGAGCAGTACTTC. Translation: CASSVAIGTGNNEQYF. The full variable domain, with the rest looked up from reference TRBV9 and TRBJ2-7, is DSGVTQTPKHLITATGQRVTLRCSPRSGDLSVYWYQQSLDQGLQFLIQYYNGEERAKGNILERFSAQQFPDLHSELNLSSLELGDSALYFCASSVAIGTGNNEQYFGPGTRLTVT.

The J gene is TRBJ2-4, the V gene TRBV18; D might be TRBD2 (6 bases). The V end lost 0 bases, the J end lost 8 bases, and 11 bases lay between the germline ends. This CDR3 contains 14 residues. Germline V CDR1 and CDR2: KGHSH, LQKENI. CDR3 sequence reads: CASSPPVTGDIQYF. The DNA of the CDR3 is TGTGCCAGCTCACCACCGGTTACGGGGGACATTCAGTACTTC.

V usage is TRBV11-2 and J usage is TRBJ2-7, with D tentatively TRBD1 (5 bases). V shed 3 bases and J shed 2 bases, with 11 bases lying between them. The length of the CDR3 is 14 residues. Germline assignment: CDR1 SGHAT and CDR2 FQNNGV. The DNA of the CDR3 is TGTGCCAGCAGCTTCCAGGACAACACCTACGAGCAGTACTTC. Residues: CASSFQDNTYEQYF.

The genes are TRBV7-2 and TRBJ2-7; D gene ambiguous. Trimming took off 1 base at V and 5 bases at J, with 12 bases between the two ends. CDR1 and CDR2 (germline): SGHTA, FQGNSA. The CDR3 runs 14 residues. The CDR3 nucleotides read TGTGCCAGCAGCTTAGTATCTAGTATCCACGAGCAGTACTTC. As protein: CASSLVSSIHEQYF.

The chain uses TRBV18 and TRBJ2-5; 9 bases are shared with TRBD1. The V and J ends lost 2 bases and 2 bases, in that order; junction bases with no gene match: 6. Germline V gene lookup returns CDR1 KGHSH and CDR2 LQKENI. The CDR3 runs to 16 residues. CDR3 sequence: CASSPLLGTGQETQYF. The CDR3 DNA follows: TGTGCCAGCTCACCATTACTCGGGACAGGGCAAGAGACCCAGTACTTC.

V usage is TRBV28 and J usage is TRBJ2-2, with a weak D call TRBD1 (6 bases). Trimming left V 5 bases short and J 6 bases short, with 16 bases between. The CDR3 loop spans 15 amino acids. The germline V gene encodes CDR1 MDHEN and CDR2 SYDVKM. CDR3 region: CASSRTGPTAGELFF. Here the CDR3 DNA reads TGTGCCAGCAGTCGTACAGGGCCCACGGCCGGGGAGCTGTTTTTT. The full variable domain, completed using reference TRBV28 and TRBJ2-2, is DVKVTQSSRYLVKRTGEKVFLECVQDMDHENMFWYRQDPGLGLRLIYFSYDVKMKEKGDIPEGYSVSREKKERFSLILESASTNQTSMYLCASSRTGPTAGELFFGEGSRLTVL.

The DNA for the CDR3 is TGTGCCAGCAGCTTTGCAGGGGCGGGCACTGAAGCTTTCTTT. It codes for CASSFAGAGTEAFF. The chain has TRBV7-3 and TRBJ1-1, with a possible D match to TRBD1 (6 bases). CDR3 length: 14 amino acids. V lost 3 bases and J 4 bases, leaving 12 bases between the germline ends. The germline V gene encodes CDR1 SGHTA and CDR2 FQGTGA.

The rearrangement uses TRBV7-9 and TRBJ2-2; 13 nucleotides align to TRBD2. The V gene's germline CDR1 is SEHNR and CDR2 FQNEAQ (reference sequence). The J segment lost 6 bases and the V segment lost 4 bases, leaving 5 bases of the junction unmatched. The CDR3 is 16 residues long. The chain's CDR3 is CASSSRTSGGPGELFF. The CDR3, as DNA: TGTGCCAGCAGCTCCCGGACTAGCGGGGGTCCCGGGGAGCTGTTTTTT.

The chain carries TRBV28 and TRBJ1-3; D gene unclear. V shed 6 bases and J shed 0 bases, with 12 bases lying between them. CDR1 MDHEN and CDR2 SYDVKM come from the germline V gene. This CDR3 has 15 amino acids. In nucleotides, the CDR3 is TGTGCCAGCAGCTATCGGGGATTCTCTGGAAACACCATATATTTT. This sequence encodes CASSYRGFSGNTIYF.

The genes are TRBV30 and TRBJ2-2, with TRBD2 matching 11 bases. CDR1 and CDR2 from the germline V gene are GTSNPN and SVGIG (reference sequence). The CDR3 length is 15 residues. V was clipped by 0 bases and J by 5 bases; unmatched bases: 2. The CDR3 protein is CAWSVWTSGTGELFF. The CDR3 nucleotides read TGTGCCTGGAGTGTTTGGACTAGCGGGACCGGGGAGCTGTTTTTT.

The gene calls are TRBV10-3 and TRBJ2-3; 9 bases agree with TRBD1. Germline V lookup: CDR1 ENHRY, CDR2 SYGVKD. Trimming at V came to 4 bases and at J to 3 bases, leaving 2 bases not matched to a gene. The CDR3 is 14 amino acids. The DNA of the CDR3 is TGTGCCATCAGTGTGGGACAGGGAACAGATACGCAGTATTTT. It codes for CAISVGQGTDTQYF.

The chain is built from TRBV28 and TRBJ1-3, with 8 nucleotides matching TRBD1. J was trimmed by 3 bases and V by 10 bases; bases with no gene match: 8. Germline CDR1 MDHEN, CDR2 SYDVKM. This CDR3 region has 14 residues. DNA for the CDR3: TGTGCCACCACCCCCGACAGGGGTGGAAACACCATATATTTT. Amino acid sequence: CATTPDRGGNTIYF.

This clone was detected only a few times. The rearrangement joins TRBV7-9 to TRBJ2-2; 7 bases align to TRBD1. V shed 4 bases, J shed 0 bases, and the junction held 2 bases outside the gene matches. The CDR3 extends over 15 amino acids. The germline gives CDR1 SEHNR, CDR2 FQNEAQ (reference sequence). CDR3 region: CASSWDSANTGELFF. The CDR3 region has the DNA TGTGCCAGCAGCTGGGACAGTGCGAACACCGGGGAGCTGTTTTTT.

The genes are TRBV19 and TRBJ1-2, with D hard to call. V lost 3 bases, J lost 8 bases, and 16 bases lay in between. This CDR3 has 14 residues. Germline assignment: CDR1 LNHDA and CDR2 SQIVND (reference sequence). As DNA, the CDR3 is TGTGCCAGTAGTATTGTCCCCGCGACGGAGGGCTACACCTTC. The encoded protein is CASSIVPATEGYTF.

The sample holds a few counts of this clone. The J gene is TRBJ2-7, the V gene TRBV4-2; TRBD2 matches at 8 bases. V shed 1 base and J 2 bases; nucleotides not matched to a gene: 4. The germline gives CDR1 LGHNA, CDR2 YNFKEQ. The CDR3 is 15 amino acids. CDR3 bases: TGTGCCAGCAGCCAAGTAACTAGCGGACCCTACGAGCAGTACTTC. This translates into CASSQVTSGPYEQYF.

CDR3 amino acids: CASSYRRDYGYTF. The CDR3 nucleotides read TGTGCCAGCAGTTACCGCCGAGACTATGGCTACACCTTC. The rearrangement joins TRBV6-6 to TRBJ1-2; D not resolved. The CDR3 loop spans 13 amino acids. The ends were cut back, 2 bases at V and 3 bases at J, with 7 bases in the middle. Germline V gene lookup returns CDR1 MNHNY and CDR2 SVGAGI (reference sequence).